Following are 5 T cell receptor beta chains from one sample sequenced in a study of blood T cell repertoires in COVID-19. Profiled with immunoSEQ multiplex PCR; TCRdb holds only in-frame clones, not every one. Of about 220,000 clones in the sample, 80% were seen once. The sequenced sample consisted of peripheral blood. The receptors stem from a human donor in a cohort sampled during active COVID-19.

The chain links TRBV5-1 to TRBJ2-3; TRBD2 matches at 10 bases. This CDR3 region has 16 residues. Germline V lookup: CDR1 SGHRS, CDR2 YFSETQ. J gave up 1 base and V 2 bases, and 4 bases lay outside the gene matches. Here the CDR3 DNA reads TGCGCCAGCAGCTTCTCCGGGACTAGCGGCACAGATACGCAGTATTTT. Translated: CASSFSGTSGTDTQYF.

This chain links TRBV4-3 with TRBJ1-2, with D tentatively TRBD1 (6 bases). Trimming cost V 4 bases and J 5 bases, with 17 bases left between them. The germline CDR1 and CDR2 sequences are LGHNA and YSLEER. This CDR3 is 15 amino acids long. The DNA for the CDR3 is TGCGCCAGCAGCCCGGACAGCGGAACTTATTATGGCTACACCTTC. Translating it yields CASSPDSGTYYGYTF.

This clone has just a few counts. This rearrangement joins TRBV28 to TRBJ1-5; D gene ambiguous. This CDR3 comprises 12 residues. Trimming left V 6 bases short and J 6 bases short, with 9 bases between. Looked up from germline, CDR1 is MDHEN and CDR2 is SYDVKM. The CDR3 sequence is CASSRFGQPQHF. Written as DNA, the CDR3 is TGTGCCAGCAGCCGGTTCGGTCAGCCCCAGCATTTT.

The chain combines TRBV4-2 with TRBJ2-5, with a possible D match to TRBD2 (6 bases). The CDR3 contains 15 residues. Germline V gene lookup returns CDR1 LGHNA and CDR2 YNFKEQ. Between the trimmed V and J ends, which lost 1 base and 2 bases, there was a span of 11 bases. CDR3 residues: CASSQVEGRQETQYF. The DNA for the CDR3 is TGTGCCAGCAGCCAAGTGGAGGGTCGACAAGAGACCCAGTACTTC.

CDR3: CASSQGGDRGLEAFF. DNA of the CDR3: TGTGCCAGCAGCCAAGGGGGGGACAGGGGGCTTGAAGCTTTCTTT. The chain carries TRBV4-2 and TRBJ1-1; TRBD1 matches at 12 bases. This CDR3 is built from 15 residues. V shed 1 base and J 7 bases; nucleotides not matched to a gene: 4. CDR1 is LGHNA and CDR2 is YNFKEQ in the germline V gene.